These 23 T cell receptor beta chains share one sample of origin, sequenced in a study of cytomegalovirus exposure and HLA in healthy donors. Primers: 60 Vbeta forward and 13 Jbeta reverse. The assay was immunoSEQ multiplex PCR, and TCRdb's table has in-frame clones only and misses some. The sample holds about 190,000 clones; approximately 80% are singletons and the top ten take 1.7%. Sequencing was done on a sample of PBMCs. The origin of the receptors is a woman aged 18-29 years in good health and CMV-seronegative.

The V call is TRBV4-3, the J call TRBJ2-5, with D maybe TRBD2 (5 bases). CDR3 size: 16 residues. Germline CDR1 is LGHNA and CDR2 is YSLEER. V shed 0 bases and J shed 4 bases, with 15 bases lying between them. Here the CDR3 DNA reads TGCGCCAGCAGCCAAGATCCCGGGGAAAATGCAGAGACCCAGTACTTC. Translating gives CASSQDPGENAETQYF.

The chain couples TRBV27 to TRBJ1-2; maybe TRBD1 (5 bases). V lost 3 bases and J 0 bases, leaving 8 bases between the germline ends. The CDR3 loop spans 14 amino acids. The germline V gene has CDR1 MNHEY and CDR2 SMNVEV (reference sequence). CDR3 nucleotides: TGTGCCAGCAGTTTCGGGGGAACTAACTATGGCTACACCTTC. Translating it yields CASSFGGTNYGYTF.

This clone was picked up one time. CDR3 bases: TGCGCCAGCAGCTTCCACGGGGAAAGCACAGATACGCAGTATTTT. Amino acid sequence: CASSFHGESTDTQYF. This chain uses TRBV5-1 with TRBJ2-3; tentatively, D is TRBD2 (5 bases). This CDR3 spans 15 amino acids. V lost 2 bases, J lost 0 bases, and 10 bases lay in between. Per the germline V gene, CDR1 is SGHRS and CDR2 is YFSETQ.

The V call is TRBV1, the J call TRBJ2-7; the table's D call TRBD2 went unverified against the DNA. TRBV1 is designated a pseudogene. The CDR3 has 18 amino acids. The CDR3 reads CTSSQDSNSGRFRLEQYF. The CDR3 nucleotides read TGCACCAGCAGCCAAGATTCGAATAGCGGGAGATTTAGGCTCGAGCAGTACTTC.

The V and J genes are TRBV9 and TRBJ2-5; tentatively, D is TRBD1 (7 bases). The CDR3 contains 16 residues. CDR1 and CDR2 (germline): SGDLS, YYNGEE. The ends were cut back, 3 bases at V and 2 bases at J, with 17 bases in the middle. The CDR3 region has the DNA TGTGCCAGCAGCGCCAAGGCGGGACAGACACAAGAGACCCAGTACTTC. It translates to CASSAKAGQTQETQYF. Looking up the rest from reference TRBV9 and TRBJ2-5 gives the full variable domain: DSGVTQTPKHLITATGQRVTLRCSPRSGDLSVYWYQQSLDQGLQFLIQYYNGEERAKGNILERFSAQQFPDLHSELNLSSLELGDSALYFCASSAKAGQTQETQYFGPGTRLLVL.

The chain joins TRBV15 to TRBJ2-1; 7 nucleotides match TRBD2. CDR3 size: 16 residues. Per the germline V gene, CDR1 is LNHNV and CDR2 is YYDKDF (reference sequence). With 8 bases clipped from V and 2 bases from J, the junction kept 12 bases outside the gene matches. The CDR3 sequence: CATGPSGVLAYNEQFF. CDR3 DNA sequence: TGTGCCACCGGGCCCAGCGGGGTTCTTGCCTACAATGAGCAGTTCTTC. Combining the CDR3 with reference TRBV15 and TRBJ2-1 gives the whole variable domain DAMVIQNPRYQVTQFGKPVTLSCSQTLNHNVMYWYQQKSSQAPKLLFHYYDKDFNNEADTPDNFQSRRPNTSFCFLDIRSPGLGDTAMYLCATGPSGVLAYNEQFFGPGTRLTVL.

The CDR3 nucleotides read TGCGCCAGCAGCCAAGGGAGAGGCAATGAGCAGTTCTTC. Translating gives CASSQGRGNEQFF. The chain couples TRBV4-3 to TRBJ2-1; no firm D call. This CDR3 region has 13 residues. V lost 1 base and J lost 6, with 7 bases in between. Germline V gives CDR1 LGHNA, CDR2 YSLEER.

The gene calls are TRBV4-1 and TRBJ1-1; a possible D gene is TRBD1 (5 bases). The CDR3 contains 16 residues. Trimming cost V 7 bases and J 2 bases, with 20 bases left between them. Germline loops: CDR1 MGHRA, CDR2 YSYEKL. The CDR3 reads CASTPGGAGFNTEAFF. The CDR3 DNA reads as TGCGCCAGCACCCCGGGAGGGGCGGGCTTCAACACTGAAGCTTTCTTT.

The rearrangement joins TRBV28 to TRBJ2-7, with 12 positions matching TRBD2. The CDR3 consists of 14 residues. The germline V gene encodes CDR1 MDHEN and CDR2 SYDVKM. Losses at the gene ends were 8 bases for V and 6 bases for J; bases not matched to a gene: 8. The CDR3 loop is CASSSGRASCEQYV. CDR3 nucleotide sequence: TGTGCCAGCTCTAGCGGGAGGGCCTCATGCGAGCAGTACGTC.

The chain combines TRBV28 with TRBJ2-7; 8 bases line up with TRBD1. From germline, CDR1 is MDHEN and CDR2 SYDVKM. The CDR3 is 14 residues long. J lost 1 base, V lost 5 bases, and 4 bases had no gene match. The CDR3 DNA follows: TGTGCCAGCAGTGTTACAGGGGGGTCCTACGAGCAGTACTTC. It specifies CASSVTGGSYEQYF.

This sequence joins TRBV27 and TRBJ1-5, with 8 positions matching TRBD1. The J segment lost 5 bases and the V segment lost 5 bases, leaving 5 bases of the junction unmatched. Germline lookup yields CDR1 MNHEY and CDR2 SMNVEV (reference sequence). This CDR3 contains 14 residues. CDR3 region: CASSRQGYDQPQHF. The CDR3 coding sequence is TGTGCCAGCAGTCGACAGGGGTACGATCAGCCCCAGCATTTT.

This sequence joins TRBV30 and TRBJ1-2, with TRBD1 identical over 9 bases. J lost 8 bases, V lost 0 bases, and 4 bases had no gene match. Germline-derived CDR1 and CDR2 are GTSNPN and SVGIG (reference sequence). The CDR3 sequence is 13 residues long. CDR3 loop: CAWSVTGGEGYTF. The DNA of the CDR3 is TGTGCCTGGAGTGTAACAGGGGGCGAAGGCTACACCTTC.

V gene TRBV23-1 combines with J gene TRBJ2-1, with 7 bases lining up with TRBD1. TRBV23-1 is marked as an open reading frame, function uncertain. The junction had 4 bases not matched to a gene; V was cut back by 2 bases and J by 3 bases. There are 15 residues in the CDR3. Here the CDR3 reads CASSQLWDSYNEQFF. DNA of the CDR3: TGCGCCAGCAGTCAACTCTGGGACAGCTACAATGAGCAGTTCTTC.

This chain connects TRBV5-1 to TRBJ2-1, with 10 bases fitting TRBD2. The CDR3 extends over 18 amino acids. J was trimmed by 1 base and V by 1 base; bases with no gene match: 8. Germline CDR1 SGHRS, CDR2 YFSETQ. CDR3: CASSLPGLADPSYNEQFF. In DNA, the CDR3 is TGCGCCAGCAGCTTGCCCGGACTAGCGGACCCTTCCTACAATGAGCAGTTCTTC.

The chain employs TRBV27 and TRBJ1-5; 7 nucleotides match TRBD1. Germline-derived CDR1 and CDR2 are MNHEY and SMNVEV (reference sequence). The CDR3 extends over 19 amino acids. The V and J ends lost 6 bases and 0 bases, in that order; junction bases with no gene match: 17. CDR3 sequence: CASSRTSGTAGFSNQPQHF. The CDR3 DNA reads TGTGCCAGCAGCCGTACCTCTGGGACAGCGGGCTTTAGCAATCAGCCCCAGCATTTT.

The gene calls are TRBV29-1 and TRBJ2-1; 11 nucleotides match TRBD2. Germline CDR1 SQVTM, CDR2 ANQGSEA. With 6 bases clipped from V and 7 bases from J, the junction kept 14 bases outside the gene matches. This CDR3 spans 16 amino acids. This chain's CDR3 is CSVAAGTSGWKNEQFF. The CDR3 DNA reads TGCAGCGTAGCTGCTGGGACTAGCGGTTGGAAGAATGAGCAGTTCTTC.

This chain connects TRBV19 to TRBJ1-5; 8 nucleotides align to TRBD1. The CDR3 has 17 residues. J gave up 4 bases and V 3 bases, and 11 bases lay outside the gene matches. Germline V CDR1 and CDR2: LNHDA, SQIVND (reference sequence). The chain's CDR3 is CASSIGPPGGPNQPQHF. CDR3 DNA: TGTGCCAGTAGTATCGGCCCCCCAGGGGGCCCTAATCAGCCCCAGCATTTT.

CDR3 bases: TGTGCCAGCAGTGGTGGGACTAGCGGGGGTAGGTCCTACAATGAGCAGTTCTTC. Translating it yields CASSGGTSGGRSYNEQFF. V is TRBV25-1 and J is TRBJ2-1, with 14 bases matching TRBD2. The CDR3 spans 18 residues. V trimming: 4 bases; J trimming: 1 base; junction bases outside the gene matches: 6. The germline V gene has CDR1 MGHDK and CDR2 SYGVNS.

The chain links TRBV11-2 to TRBJ1-1; tentatively, D is TRBD1 (6 bases). V was cut by 1 base and J by 4 bases, with 10 bases left in between. Germline loops: CDR1 SGHAT, CDR2 FQNNGV. CDR3 size: 14 residues. CDR3 bases: TGTGCCAGCAGCTTAGCAGGGGCGGGCACTGAAGCTTTCTTT. It specifies CASSLAGAGTEAFF.

The J gene is TRBJ2-2, the V gene TRBV30, with D possibly matching TRBD1 (6 bases). Germline CDR1 GTSNPN, CDR2 SVGIG (reference sequence). The CDR3 runs to 13 residues. Trimming took 2 bases from V and 5 from J, leaving 9 bases between them. Here the CDR3 DNA reads TGTGCCTGGAGTACAGGGTTGACCGGGGAGCTGTTTTTT. Translating gives CAWSTGLTGELFF.

CDR3 protein: CASSPTGWVETQYF. In nucleotides, the CDR3 is TGTGCCAGTAGTCCGACAGGGTGGGTAGAGACCCAGTACTTC. This sequence joins TRBV19 and TRBJ2-5, with 7 bases lining up with TRBD1. J lost 4 bases, V lost 5 bases, and 7 bases had no gene match. Germline V gives CDR1 LNHDA, CDR2 SQIVND (reference sequence). This CDR3 region has 14 residues.

The genes are TRBV4-1 and TRBJ1-1; 8 nucleotides match TRBD1. There are 20 residues in the CDR3. Germline CDR1 and CDR2: MGHRA and YSYEKL. Trimming removed 2 bases from V and 8 bases from J; junction bases left unmatched: 25. The CDR3 is CASSQKRKRVGWDRRGEAFF. DNA of the CDR3: TGCGCCAGCAGCCAAAAAAGAAAAAGAGTAGGATGGGACAGGCGGGGGGAAGCTTTCTTT.

The chain recombines TRBV25-1 with TRBJ2-5; possible D gene TRBD1, 6 bases. This CDR3 spans 15 amino acids. Germline V gene lookup returns CDR1 MGHDK and CDR2 SYGVNS. V lost 0 bases and J lost 5, with 13 bases in between. The DNA of the CDR3 is TGTGCCAGCAGTGAATATGGGGAAACAGGGGAGACCCAGTACTTC. Translation gives CASSEYGETGETQYF.